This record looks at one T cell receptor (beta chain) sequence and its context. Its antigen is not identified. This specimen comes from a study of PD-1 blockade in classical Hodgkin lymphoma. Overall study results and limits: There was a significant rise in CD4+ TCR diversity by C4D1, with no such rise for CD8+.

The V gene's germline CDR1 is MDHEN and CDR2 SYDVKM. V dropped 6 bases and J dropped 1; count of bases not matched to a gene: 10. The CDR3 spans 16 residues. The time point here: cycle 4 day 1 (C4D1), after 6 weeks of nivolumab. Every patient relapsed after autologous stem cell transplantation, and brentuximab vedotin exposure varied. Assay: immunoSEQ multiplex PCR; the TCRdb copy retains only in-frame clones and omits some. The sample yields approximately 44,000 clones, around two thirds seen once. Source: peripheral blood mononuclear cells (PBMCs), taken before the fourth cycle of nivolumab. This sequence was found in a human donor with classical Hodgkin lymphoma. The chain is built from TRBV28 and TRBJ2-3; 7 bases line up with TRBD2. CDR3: CASSLHSGWGTDTQYF. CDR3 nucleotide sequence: TGTGCCAGCAGCCTCCATAGCGGGTGGGGCACAGATACGCAGTATTTT.